The clone carrying this TCR beta chain was picked up a small number of times. What it recognizes is unknown. The source of the sample is a study of metastatic and nonmetastatic thyroid tumors. Overall study: Samples came from malignant and benign thyroid patients, and repertoires were compared across blood and tumor or nodule tissue. Study-wide results and limits: A significant increase in TCR beta diversity was reportedly seen in malignant thyroid tumors relative to benign nodules, in blood and tumor.

TCRdb called clones again from the PCR reads with MiXCR. The data show 65,000 or so clones, with roughly 4% seen just once and 20% to 25% held by the top ten. This CDR3 region has 14 residues. V dropped 3 bases and J dropped 10; count of bases not matched to a gene: 8. None of the patients had undergone any treatment ahead of thyroid surgery. The sequenced material came from blood. This chain links TRBV12-3 or TRBV12-4 with TRBJ2-1; 8 bases are a match to TRBD2. This TCR was recovered from a female donor with papillary thyroid cancer or a benign thyroid nodule (not recorded which). Some clones in this sample may be carry-over from other donors' samples. Here the CDR3 DNA reads TGTGCCAGCAGTTTTTCCGGGGGGGCACGAGAGCAGTTCTTC. Its translation: CASSFSGGAREQFF.